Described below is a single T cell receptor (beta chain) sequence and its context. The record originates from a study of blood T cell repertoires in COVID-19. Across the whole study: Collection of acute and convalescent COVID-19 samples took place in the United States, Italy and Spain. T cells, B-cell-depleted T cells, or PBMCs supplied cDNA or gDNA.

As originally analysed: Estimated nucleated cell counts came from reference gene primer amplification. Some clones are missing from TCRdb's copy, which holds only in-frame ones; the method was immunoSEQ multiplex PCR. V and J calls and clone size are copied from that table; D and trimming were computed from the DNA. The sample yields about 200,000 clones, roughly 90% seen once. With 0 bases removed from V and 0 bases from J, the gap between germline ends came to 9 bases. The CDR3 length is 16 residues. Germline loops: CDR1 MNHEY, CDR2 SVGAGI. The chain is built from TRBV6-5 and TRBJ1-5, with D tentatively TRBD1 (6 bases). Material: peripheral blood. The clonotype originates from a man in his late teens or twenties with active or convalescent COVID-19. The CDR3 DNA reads TGTGCCAGCAGTTACTCTTGGGGGCTTAGCAATCAGCCCCAGCATTTT. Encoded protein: CASSYSWGLSNQPQHF.